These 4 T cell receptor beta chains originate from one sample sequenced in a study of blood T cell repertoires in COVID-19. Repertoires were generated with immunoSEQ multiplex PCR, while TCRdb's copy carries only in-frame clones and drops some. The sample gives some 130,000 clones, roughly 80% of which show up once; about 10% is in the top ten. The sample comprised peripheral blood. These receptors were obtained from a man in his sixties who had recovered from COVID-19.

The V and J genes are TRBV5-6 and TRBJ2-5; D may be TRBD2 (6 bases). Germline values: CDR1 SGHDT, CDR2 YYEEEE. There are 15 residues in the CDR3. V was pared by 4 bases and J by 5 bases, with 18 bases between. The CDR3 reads CASSRRTMGGETQYF. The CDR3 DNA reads TGTGCCAGCAGCCGGCGGACTATGGGGGGTGAGACCCAGTACTTC.

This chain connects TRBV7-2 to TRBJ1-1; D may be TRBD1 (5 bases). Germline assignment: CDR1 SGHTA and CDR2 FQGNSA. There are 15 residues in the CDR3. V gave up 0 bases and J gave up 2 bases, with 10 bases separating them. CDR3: CASSLAGGSNTEAFF. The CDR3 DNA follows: TGTGCCAGCAGCTTAGCGGGGGGATCCAACACTGAAGCTTTCTTT. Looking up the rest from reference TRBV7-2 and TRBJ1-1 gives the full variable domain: GAGVSQSPSNKVTEKGKDVELRCDPISGHTALYWYRQSLGQGLEFLIYFQGNSAPDKSGLPSDRFSAERTGGSVSTLTIQRTQQEDSAVYLCASSLAGGSNTEAFFGQGTRLTVV.

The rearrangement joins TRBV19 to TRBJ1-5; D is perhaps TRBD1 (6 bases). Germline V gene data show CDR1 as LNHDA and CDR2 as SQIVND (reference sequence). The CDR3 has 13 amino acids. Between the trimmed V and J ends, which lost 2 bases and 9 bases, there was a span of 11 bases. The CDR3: CASSITGPRPQHF. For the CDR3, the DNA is TGTGCCAGTAGTATAACAGGGCCCCGGCCCCAGCATTTT.

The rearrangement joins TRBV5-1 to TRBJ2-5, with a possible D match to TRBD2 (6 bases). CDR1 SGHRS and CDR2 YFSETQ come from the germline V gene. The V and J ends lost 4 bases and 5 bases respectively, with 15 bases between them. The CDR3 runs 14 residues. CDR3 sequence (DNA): TGCGCCAGCAGCCCGAGAGGAGGGTGGGAGACCCAGTACTTC. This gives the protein CASSPRGGWETQYF.